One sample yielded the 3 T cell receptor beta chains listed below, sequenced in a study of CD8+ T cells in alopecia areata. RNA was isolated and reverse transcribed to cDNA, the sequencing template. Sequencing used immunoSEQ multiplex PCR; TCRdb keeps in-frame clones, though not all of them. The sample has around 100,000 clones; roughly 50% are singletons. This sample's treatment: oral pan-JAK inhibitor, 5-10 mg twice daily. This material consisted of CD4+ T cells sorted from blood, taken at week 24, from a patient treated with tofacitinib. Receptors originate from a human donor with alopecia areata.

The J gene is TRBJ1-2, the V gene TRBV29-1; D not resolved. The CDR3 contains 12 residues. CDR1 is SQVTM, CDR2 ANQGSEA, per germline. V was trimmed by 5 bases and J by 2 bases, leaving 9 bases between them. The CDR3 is CSVLGANYGYTF. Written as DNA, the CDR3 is TGCAGCGTTCTCGGAGCAAACTATGGCTACACCTTC.

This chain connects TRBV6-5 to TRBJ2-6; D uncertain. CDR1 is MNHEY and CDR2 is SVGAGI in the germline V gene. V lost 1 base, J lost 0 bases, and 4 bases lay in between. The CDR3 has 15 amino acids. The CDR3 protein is CASSYWFSGANVLTF. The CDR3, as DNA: TGTGCCAGCAGTTACTGGTTCTCTGGGGCCAACGTCCTGACTTTC.

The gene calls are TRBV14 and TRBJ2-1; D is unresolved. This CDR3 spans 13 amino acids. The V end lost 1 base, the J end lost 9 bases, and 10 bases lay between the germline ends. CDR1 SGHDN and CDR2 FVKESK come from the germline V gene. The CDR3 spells CASSQAGPSEQFF. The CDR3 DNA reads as TGTGCCAGCAGCCAAGCAGGCCCCAGTGAGCAGTTCTTC.